The 4 T cell receptor beta chains reported below all come from one sample, sequenced in a study of blood T cell repertoires in COVID-19. Some clones are missing from TCRdb's copy, which holds only in-frame ones; the method was immunoSEQ multiplex PCR. The sample lists about 250,000 clones, around 85% occurring once. The sample was peripheral blood. The receptors here all came from a human donor with COVID-19, enrolled during active disease. The donor label of this sample is uncertain.

The rearrangement uses TRBV5-6 and TRBJ2-3, with 7 bases that match TRBD2. This CDR3 contains 14 residues. The trim removed 4 bases at V and 2 bases at J, leaving 4 bases unmatched. Germline loops: CDR1 SGHDT, CDR2 YYEEEE. DNA for the CDR3: TGTGCCAGCAGCCCTGGGGGGGACACAGATACGCAGTATTTT. This encodes CASSPGGDTDTQYF.

This clone was seen only a few times. V usage is TRBV28 and J usage is TRBJ1-1; perhaps TRBD1 as D (6 bases). The CDR3 loop spans 15 amino acids. Germline loops: CDR1 MDHEN, CDR2 SYDVKM. Between the trimmed V and J ends, which lost 4 bases and 2 bases, there was a span of 14 bases. CDR3 amino acids: CASSYSLQGNTEAFF. DNA of the CDR3: TGTGCCAGCAGTTACAGCTTACAGGGTAACACTGAAGCTTTCTTT.

The genes are TRBV28 and TRBJ2-2; a possible D gene is TRBD2 (5 bases). Germline CDR1 reads MDHEN; CDR2 reads SYDVKM. The length of the CDR3 is 16 residues. V was pared by 6 bases and J by 2 bases, with 16 bases between. This chain's CDR3 is CASRFLTGINTGELFF. The CDR3 region has the DNA TGTGCCAGCAGATTCCTGACGGGGATTAACACCGGGGAGCTGTTTTTT.

The chain joins TRBV10-2 to TRBJ1-5; 7 nucleotides agree with TRBD1. V shed 10 bases, J shed 1 base, and the junction held 10 bases outside the gene matches. The CDR3 totals 15 residues. Germline V lookup: CDR1 WSHSY, CDR2 SAAADI. The CDR3 DNA is TGCGCCACCTCCCCCGGACAGGTCAGCAATCAGCCCCAGCATTTT. It specifies CATSPGQVSNQPQHF.